These 27 T cell receptor beta chains were all obtained from the same sample, sequenced in a study of radiotherapy plus CTLA-4 blockade in lung cancer. Sequenced by immunoSEQ multiplex PCR; TCRdb stores in-frame clones only, minus some. This sample has over 75,000 clones, with around 83% found just once. The sequencing used peripheral blood, collected from a patient treated with radiotherapy plus ipilimumab. The origin of the receptors is a human donor with non-small cell lung cancer who had stable disease on radiotherapy plus ipilimumab.

V and J are TRBV21-1 and TRBJ2-5; the table gives TRBD2 as D, unverified against the DNA. The J call may be faulty, since TRBJ2-7 better matches the DNA end. TRBV21-1 is deemed a pseudogene. This CDR3 contains 13 residues. For the CDR3, the DNA is TGTGCCAGTACACGAGGTCAAACCTACGAGCAGTACTTC. Translation gives CASTRGQTYEQYF.

The genes are TRBV19 and TRBJ1-4, with unresolved D. The CDR3 runs to 16 residues. In germline, CDR1 is LNHDA, CDR2 SQIVND (reference sequence). Trimming pared 4 bases from V and 7 bases from J, leaving 19 bases between. The CDR3 coding sequence is TGTGCCAGTAGTAAGGTTGAACAGTCCTGGGGTGAAAAACTGTTTTTT. It codes for CASSKVEQSWGEKLFF.

V gene TRBV11-2 combines with J gene TRBJ2-3, with D tentatively TRBD1 (6 bases). The CDR3 runs to 19 residues. Germline CDR1 reads SGHAT; CDR2 reads FQNNGV. V lost 1 base and J lost 6, with 26 bases in between. CDR3 residues: CASSLVGAGHIPNLDTQYF. CDR3 nucleotides: TGTGCCAGCAGCTTAGTGGGGGCCGGACACATCCCGAATCTGGATACGCAGTATTTT.

The chain recombines TRBV15 with TRBJ2-5; weak D call: TRBD2 (5 bases). This CDR3 has 16 amino acids. Per germline, CDR1 LNHNV and CDR2 YYDKDF (reference sequence). Between the trimmed V and J ends, which lost 0 bases and 7 bases, there was a span of 18 bases. The CDR3, as DNA: TGTGCCACCAGCAGAGATGCCCTAGCTGCTACTGGGACCCAGTACTTC. It encodes CATSRDALAATGTQYF.

The chain joins TRBV7-6 to TRBJ1-4; no reliable D call. Trimming pared 2 bases from V and 7 bases from J, leaving 17 bases between. The CDR3 loop spans 16 amino acids. The germline gives CDR1 SGHVS, CDR2 FNYEAQ. The CDR3: CASSLTAGRLGEKLFF. DNA for the CDR3: TGTGCCAGCAGCTTAACGGCAGGACGGCTAGGTGAAAAACTGTTTTTT.

This chain's CDR3 is CASSLETSRYNEQFF. The CDR3 DNA reads TGTGCCAGCAGCTTAGAAACTAGCCGTTACAATGAGCAGTTCTTC. The chain carries TRBV11-2 and TRBJ2-1, with a tentative D call TRBD2 (6 bases). CDR3 length: 15 amino acids. Trimming took off 0 bases at V and 4 bases at J, with 10 bases between the two ends. Germline V gives CDR1 SGHAT, CDR2 FQNNGV.

The gene calls are TRBV28 and TRBJ1-2; D remains unclear. V lost 2 bases to trimming and J lost 3 bases, with 7 bases between them. This CDR3 is 13 amino acids long. CDR1 MDHEN and CDR2 SYDVKM come from the germline V gene. The CDR3 nucleotides read TGTGCCAGCAGTTTAACCGATGACTATGGCTACACCTTC. Translation gives CASSLTDDYGYTF.

Only one count was recorded for this clone. The V and J genes are TRBV4-1 and TRBJ2-3, with TRBD2 identical over 10 bases. This CDR3 has 16 residues. The germline V gene encodes CDR1 MGHRA and CDR2 YSYEKL. Trimming at V came to 4 bases and at J to 0 bases, leaving 4 bases not matched to a gene. The CDR3 sequence is CASSLLAGGSTDTQYF. The DNA of the CDR3 is TGCGCCAGCAGCCTCTTAGCGGGGGGCAGCACAGATACGCAGTATTTT.

The V gene is TRBV19, the J gene TRBJ1-5, with D perhaps matching TRBD1 (5 bases). CDR3 length: 17 amino acids. Deletions cut 6 bases from V and 3 bases from J, with 21 bases between. Germline assignment: CDR1 LNHDA and CDR2 SQIVND (reference sequence). The CDR3 region has the DNA TGTGCCAGTAGGGCTCCGGGTACGGGGGGTAACAATCAGCCCCAGCATTTT. Translating it yields CASRAPGTGGNNQPQHF.

CDR3 sequence reads: CASSLEVAGGPWSTDTQYF. The CDR3 bases are TGCGCCAGCAGCTTGGAGGTAGCGGGGGGGCCATGGAGCACAGATACGCAGTATTTT. The chain joins TRBV5-1 to TRBJ2-3; 11 bases match TRBD2. Germline trimming cut 0 bases from V and 0 bases from J; bases unmatched to any gene: 9. Germline V gene data show CDR1 as SGHRS and CDR2 as YFSETQ. The CDR3 is 19 residues long.

The rearrangement joins TRBV18 to TRBJ2-5, with D unresolved. The CDR3 runs 14 residues. The germline V and J ends were trimmed by 1 base and 3 bases, with 9 bases remaining between them. From germline, CDR1 is KGHSH and CDR2 LQKENI. This chain's CDR3 is CASSPLFGEETQYF. CDR3 in DNA: TGTGCCAGCTCACCACTATTTGGAGAAGAGACCCAGTACTTC.

The chain has TRBV5-1 and TRBJ2-5, with no clear D. The CDR3 is 13 residues long. The V and J ends lost 4 bases and 2 bases respectively, with 9 bases between them. Looked up from germline, CDR1 is SGHRS and CDR2 is YFSETQ. The chain's CDR3 is CASSGPQQETQYF. CDR3 coding DNA: TGCGCCAGCAGCGGCCCACAACAAGAGACCCAGTACTTC. The variable domain in full, completed from reference TRBV5-1 and TRBJ2-5, reads KAGVTQTPRYLIKTRGQQVTLSCSPISGHRSVSWYQQTPGQGLQFLFEYFSETQRNKGNFPGRFSGRQFSNSRSEMNVSTLELGDSALYLCASSGPQQETQYFGPGTRLLVL.

This clone was recorded a few times. This sequence joins TRBV5-5 and TRBJ2-1; a weak D match, TRBD2 (7 bases). Germline V gives CDR1 SGHKS, CDR2 YYEKEE (reference sequence). The CDR3 has 16 residues. Trimming removed 0 bases at V and 4 bases at J, with 14 bases between. CDR3 amino acids: CASSLAVGGLYNEQFF. CDR3 sequence (DNA): TGTGCCAGCAGCTTGGCTGTCGGGGGGCTATACAATGAGCAGTTCTTC.

The V call is TRBV28, the J call TRBJ2-5; 15 bases are shared with TRBD2. The junction had 14 bases not matched to a gene; V was cut back by 7 bases and J by 5 bases. This CDR3 is built from 18 residues. Germline lookup yields CDR1 MDHEN and CDR2 SYDVKM. Written as DNA, the CDR3 is TGTGCCAGCAATAGCCCCATTACCGGGACTAGCGGGGGGGAGACCCAGTACTTC. It translates to CASNSPITGTSGGETQYF.

This clone showed up just a few times. The chain recombines TRBV7-9 with TRBJ2-7; the match to TRBD2 covers 9 bases. V lost 5 bases and J lost 0; bases outside the gene matches: 8. CDR3 length equals 16 residues. CDR1 and CDR2 from the germline V gene are SEHNR and FQNEAQ (reference sequence). The CDR3 spells CASSPSGTSRSYEQYF. The CDR3 DNA is TGTGCCAGCAGCCCCAGTGGGACTAGCCGCTCCTACGAGCAGTACTTC.

The V call is TRBV29-1, the J call TRBJ1-1; D is undetermined. CDR1 and CDR2 from the germline V gene are SQVTM and ANQGSEA. The CDR3 is 12 residues long. Trimming shortened V by 6 bases and J by 0 bases, and 8 bases separated the two germline ends. CDR3 amino acids: CSVNRVNTEAFF. The CDR3 DNA is TGCAGCGTAAACAGAGTGAACACTGAAGCTTTCTTT.

The gene calls are TRBV27 and TRBJ2-2, with TRBD1 identical over 11 bases. The CDR3 covers 15 residues. The J segment lost 4 bases and the V segment lost 8 bases, leaving 6 bases of the junction unmatched. Germline assignment: CDR1 MNHEY and CDR2 SMNVEV (reference sequence). CDR3 region: CASAGQGAFTGELFF. The DNA of the CDR3 is TGTGCCAGCGCTGGACAGGGGGCCTTCACCGGGGAGCTGTTTTTT.

The chain links TRBV30 to TRBJ2-7, with D perhaps matching TRBD2 (5 bases). V gave up 2 bases and J gave up 6 bases, with 11 bases separating them. There are 12 residues in the CDR3. The germline CDR1 and CDR2 sequences are GTSNPN and SVGIG (reference sequence). The CDR3 sequence is CAWSLSVLEQYF. The DNA of the CDR3 is TGTGCCTGGAGTCTTAGCGTTCTCGAGCAGTACTTC. The whole variable domain, filled in from reference TRBV30 and TRBJ2-7, reads SQTIHQWPATLVQPVGSPLSLECTVEGTSNPNLYWYRQAAGRGLQLLFYSVGIGQISSEVPQNLSASRPQDRQFILSSKKLLLSDSGFYLCAWSLSVLEQYFGPGTRLTVT.

The chain links TRBV6-5 to TRBJ1-5; D gene ambiguous. This CDR3 is 15 amino acids long. Germline V gene data show CDR1 as MNHEY and CDR2 as SVGAGI. V lost 4 bases to trimming and J lost 3 bases, with 13 bases between them. CDR3 protein: CASSSRPNINQPQHF. The CDR3 coding sequence is TGTGCCAGCAGTTCGAGGCCCAATATCAATCAGCCCCAGCATTTT.

The chain carries TRBV4-2 and TRBJ2-6, with a tentative D call TRBD1 (5 bases). Germline V CDR1 and CDR2: LGHNA, YNFKEQ. CDR3 length: 17 residues. Trimming stripped 4 bases from V and 1 base from J, with 14 bases between. The CDR3 protein is CASSPGIQGSGANVLTF. CDR3 nucleotide sequence: TGTGCCAGCAGCCCAGGGATTCAGGGTTCTGGGGCCAACGTCCTGACTTTC.

The chain employs TRBV27 and TRBJ1-4, with D unclear. V was trimmed by 2 bases and J by 4 bases, leaving 8 bases between them. CDR1 MNHEY and CDR2 SMNVEV come from the germline V gene (reference sequence). The CDR3 contains 14 residues. CDR3 sequence reads: CASSLRRFNEKLFF. CDR3 in DNA: TGTGCCAGCAGTTTACGACGGTTTAATGAAAAACTGTTTTTT.

The chain joins TRBV28 to TRBJ1-4; perhaps TRBD1 as D (5 bases). This CDR3 has 15 residues. With 3 bases removed from V and 8 bases from J, the gap between germline ends came to 16 bases. CDR1 is MDHEN and CDR2 is SYDVKM in the germline V gene. CDR3 loop: CASSFGGPTGEKLFF. The CDR3 coding sequence is TGTGCCAGCAGTTTCGGGGGACCAACGGGAGAAAAACTGTTTTTT.

This rearrangement joins TRBV29-1 to TRBJ1-2, with D unclear. Trimming took off 6 bases at V and 0 bases at J, with 14 bases between the two ends. Germline assignment: CDR1 SQVTM and CDR2 ANQGSEA. The CDR3 has 14 residues. The CDR3 reads CSVKKEFTNYGYTF. CDR3 nucleotide sequence: TGCAGCGTGAAGAAAGAGTTCACTAACTATGGCTACACCTTC.

V is TRBV29-1 and J is TRBJ2-2; D is unresolved. The germline gives CDR1 SQVTM, CDR2 ANQGSEA. This CDR3 has 12 amino acids. V lost 2 bases, J lost 3 bases, and 4 bases lay in between. The CDR3 DNA sequence: TGCAGCGTTGAATCGGACACCGGGGAGCTGTTTTTT. Its protein product is CSVESDTGELFF.

The genes are TRBV29-1 and TRBJ2-2, with D uncertain. Germline lookup yields CDR1 SQVTM and CDR2 ANQGSEA. Trimming pared 7 bases from V and 3 bases from J, leaving 6 bases between. The CDR3 runs 11 residues. CDR3 nucleotides: TGCAGCGCCGCTGACACCGGGGAGCTGTTTTTT. It translates to CSAADTGELFF.

This clone was observed once. The chain employs TRBV6-5 and TRBJ2-7; 13 bases are a match to TRBD2. The V segment lost 4 bases and the J segment 4 bases; nucleotides outside the gene matches: 1. The germline V gene encodes CDR1 MNHEY and CDR2 SVGAGI. The CDR3 has 14 amino acids. CDR3 nucleotide sequence: TGTGCCAGCAGTTCGGGACTAGCGGGGTACGAGCAGTACTTC. This codes for CASSSGLAGYEQYF.

About this clone itself: This specimen includes other DNA sequences encoding the same CDR3. This sequence joins TRBV28 and TRBJ1-5; the match to TRBD1 covers 8 bases. Trimming cost V 9 bases and J 2 bases; bases outside gene matches: 9. Germline lookup yields CDR1 MDHEN and CDR2 SYDVKM. The CDR3 totals 15 residues. As DNA, the CDR3 is TGTGCCAGTACGACAGGGGCCGGCGGCAATCAGCCCCAGCATTTT. Translated, it gives CASTTGAGGNQPQHF.